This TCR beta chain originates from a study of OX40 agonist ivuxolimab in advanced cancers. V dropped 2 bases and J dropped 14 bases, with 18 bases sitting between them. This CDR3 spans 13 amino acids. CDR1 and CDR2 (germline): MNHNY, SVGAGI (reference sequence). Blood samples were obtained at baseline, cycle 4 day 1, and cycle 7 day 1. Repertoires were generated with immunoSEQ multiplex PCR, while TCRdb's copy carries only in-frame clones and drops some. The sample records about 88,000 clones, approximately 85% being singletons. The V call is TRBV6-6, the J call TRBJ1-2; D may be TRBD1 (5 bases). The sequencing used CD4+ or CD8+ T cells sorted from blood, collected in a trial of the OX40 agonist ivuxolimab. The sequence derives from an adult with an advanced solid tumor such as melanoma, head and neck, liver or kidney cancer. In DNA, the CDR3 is TGTGCCAGCAGTTACGTGGCAGGGCAAAGGGTGACCTTC. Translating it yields CASSYVAGQRVTF.